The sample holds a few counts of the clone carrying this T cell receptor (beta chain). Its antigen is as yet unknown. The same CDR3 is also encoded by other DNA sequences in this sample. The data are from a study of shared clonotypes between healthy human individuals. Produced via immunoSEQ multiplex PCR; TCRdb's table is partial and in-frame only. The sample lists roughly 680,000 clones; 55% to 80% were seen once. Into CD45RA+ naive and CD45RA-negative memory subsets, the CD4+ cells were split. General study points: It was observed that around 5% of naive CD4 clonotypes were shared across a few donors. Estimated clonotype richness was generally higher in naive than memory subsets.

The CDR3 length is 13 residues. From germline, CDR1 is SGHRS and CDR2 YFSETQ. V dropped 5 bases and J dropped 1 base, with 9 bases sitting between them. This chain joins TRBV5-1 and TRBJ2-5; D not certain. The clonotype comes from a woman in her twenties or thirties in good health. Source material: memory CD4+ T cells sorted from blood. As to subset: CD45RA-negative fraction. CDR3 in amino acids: CASRNGIQETQYF. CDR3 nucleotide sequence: TGCGCCAGCAGAAACGGCATCCAAGAGACCCAGTACTTC.